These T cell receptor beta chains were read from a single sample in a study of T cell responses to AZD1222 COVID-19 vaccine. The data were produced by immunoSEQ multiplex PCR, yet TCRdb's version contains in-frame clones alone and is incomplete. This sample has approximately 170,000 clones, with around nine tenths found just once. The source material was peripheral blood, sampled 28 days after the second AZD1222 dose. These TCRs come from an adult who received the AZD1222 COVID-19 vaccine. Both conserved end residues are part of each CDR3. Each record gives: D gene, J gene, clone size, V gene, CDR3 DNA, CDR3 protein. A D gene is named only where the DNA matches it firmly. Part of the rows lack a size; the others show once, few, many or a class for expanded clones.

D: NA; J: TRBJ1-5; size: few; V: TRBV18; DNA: TGTGCCAGCTCACCAGGAGCAGGGGCCTTAGGAAATCAGCCCCAGCATTTT; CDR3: CASSPGAGALGNQPQHF
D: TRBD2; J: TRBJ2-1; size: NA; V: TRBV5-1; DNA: TGCGCCAGCAGCTCCAGCGGGGGGGGATCGAATGAGCAGTTCTTC; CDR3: CASSSSGGGSNEQFF
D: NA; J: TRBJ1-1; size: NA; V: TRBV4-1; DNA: TGCGCCAGCAGCCAAGATGTAATTGCTTTCTTT; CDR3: CASSQDVIAFF
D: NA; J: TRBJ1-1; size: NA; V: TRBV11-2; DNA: TGTGCCAGCACCCTTTGGACTGAAGCTTTCTTT; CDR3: CASTLWTEAFF
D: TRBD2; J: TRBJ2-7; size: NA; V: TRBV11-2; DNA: TGTGCCATTAAACGGGGGGATTCCTACGAGCAGTACTTC; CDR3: CAIKRGDSYEQYF
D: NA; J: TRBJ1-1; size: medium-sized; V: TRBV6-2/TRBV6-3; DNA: TGTGCCAGCAGTTACTCGACAGTAATGAACACTGAAGCTTTCTTT; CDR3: CASSYSTVMNTEAFF
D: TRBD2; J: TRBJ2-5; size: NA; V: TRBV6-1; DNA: TGTGCCAGCAGTGTCCCCTTGGGAGCGGGGCCACAAGAGACCCAGTACTTC; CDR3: CASSVPLGAGPQETQYF
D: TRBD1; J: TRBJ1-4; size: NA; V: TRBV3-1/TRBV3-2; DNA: TGTGCCAGCAGCCCTGCTGGGACAGAAATTCATGAAAAACTGTTTTTT; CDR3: CASSPAGTEIHEKLFF
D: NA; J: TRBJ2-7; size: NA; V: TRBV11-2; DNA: TGTGCCAGCAGCCCGACTACAGGAGACTCCTACGAGCAGTACTTC; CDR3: CASSPTTGDSYEQYF
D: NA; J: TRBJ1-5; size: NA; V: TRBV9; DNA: NA; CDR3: CASSVGRGAF
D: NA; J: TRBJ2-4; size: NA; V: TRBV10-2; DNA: TGCGCCAGCAGTGAGTTTGAACGAGTACTAGCCAAAAACATTCAGTACTTC; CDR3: CASSEFERVLAKNIQYF
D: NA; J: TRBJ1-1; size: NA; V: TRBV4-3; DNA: TGCGCCAGCAGCCCCCCCGGGGGGGTTGAAGCTTTCTTT; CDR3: CASSPPGGVEAFF
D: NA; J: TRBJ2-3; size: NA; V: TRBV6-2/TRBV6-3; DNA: TGTGCCAGCAACCCGTCGGACTGGACTACAGATACGCAGTATTTT; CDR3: CASNPSDWTTDTQYF
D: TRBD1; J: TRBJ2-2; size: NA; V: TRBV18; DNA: TGTGCCAGCTCACCTAGGACAGGATTAAATGCGAACACCGGGGAGCTGTTTTTT; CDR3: CASSPRTGLNANTGELFF
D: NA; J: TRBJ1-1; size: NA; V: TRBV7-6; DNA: TGTGCCAGCAGCGCAGACGGCACTGAAGCTTTCTTT; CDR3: CASSADGTEAFF
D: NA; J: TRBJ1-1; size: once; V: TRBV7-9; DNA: TGTGCCAGCTTTGGGGGGAGCACTGAAGCTTTCTTT; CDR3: CASFGGSTEAFF
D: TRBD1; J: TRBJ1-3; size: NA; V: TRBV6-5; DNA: TGTGCCAGCCGAGAACAGGGGGGCAGAAACACCATATATTTT; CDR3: CASREQGGRNTIYF
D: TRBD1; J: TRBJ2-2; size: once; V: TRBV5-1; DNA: TGCGCCAGCAGCATCAGGACAGGGAACACCGGGGAGCTGTTTTTT; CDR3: CASSIRTGNTGELFF
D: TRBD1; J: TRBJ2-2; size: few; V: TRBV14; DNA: TGTGCCAGCAGCCAAAAAGGGGGCCAGGTCACCGGGGAGCTGTTTTTT; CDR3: CASSQKGGQVTGELFF
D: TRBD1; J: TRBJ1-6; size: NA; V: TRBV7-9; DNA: TGTGCCAGCAGCCCCCCGACAGGGACGGCACCCCTCCACTTT; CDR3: CASSPPTGTAPLHF
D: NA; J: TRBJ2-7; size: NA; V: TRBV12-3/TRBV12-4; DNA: TGTGCCAGCAGTATGATCCGCTCCTACGAGCAGTACTTC; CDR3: CASSMIRSYEQYF
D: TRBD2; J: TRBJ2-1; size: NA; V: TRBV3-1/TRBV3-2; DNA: TGTGCCAGCAGCCAAGTCCGGGGGGGCTTTTTGGGTGAGCAGTTCTTC; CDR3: CASSQVRGGFLGEQFF
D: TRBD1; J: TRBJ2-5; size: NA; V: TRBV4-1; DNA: TGCGCCAGCAGCCAGACAGGGCTCCCCTCCGGGACCCAGTACTTC; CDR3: CASSQTGLPSGTQYF
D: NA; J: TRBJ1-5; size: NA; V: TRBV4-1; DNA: TGCGCCAGCAGCCAAGAACGACGTGAGGGGTCGCCCCAGCATTTT; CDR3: CASSQERREGSPQHF
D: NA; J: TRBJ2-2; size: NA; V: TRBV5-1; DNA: TGCGCCAGCAGCGTCGGTAACACCGGGGAGCTGTTTTTT; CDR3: CASSVGNTGELFF
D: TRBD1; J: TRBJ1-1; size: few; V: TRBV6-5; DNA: TGTGCCAGCAGAAGGACAGGAACTGAAGCTTTCTTT; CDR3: CASRRTGTEAFF
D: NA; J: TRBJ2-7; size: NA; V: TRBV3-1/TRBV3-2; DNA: TGTGCCAGCAGCCAAGAGGGCAGGGCAAGATACGAGCAGTACTTC; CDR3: CASSQEGRARYEQYF
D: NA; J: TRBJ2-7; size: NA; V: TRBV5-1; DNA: TGCGCCAGCAGCTTGGGGTCTGGGGCAGGATACGAGCAGTACTTC; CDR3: CASSLGSGAGYEQYF
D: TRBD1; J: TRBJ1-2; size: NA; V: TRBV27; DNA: TGTGCCAGCAGTTTACGGACAGGGGGACCGGGGACAAACTATGGCTACACCTTC; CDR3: CASSLRTGGPGTNYGYTF
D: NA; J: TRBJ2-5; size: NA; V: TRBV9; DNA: TGTGCCAGCAGCGAGGGGGGACGAACCTCGGAGACCCAGTACTTC; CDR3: CASSEGGRTSETQYF
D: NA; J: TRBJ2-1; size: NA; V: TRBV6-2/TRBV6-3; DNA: TGTGCCAGCAGCCCCACCGGAGAGCAGTTCTTC; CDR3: CASSPTGEQFF
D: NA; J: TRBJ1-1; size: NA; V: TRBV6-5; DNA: TGTGCCAGCAGGCCCCCCATGGGGCAGAACACTGAAGCTTTCTTT; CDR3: CASRPPMGQNTEAFF
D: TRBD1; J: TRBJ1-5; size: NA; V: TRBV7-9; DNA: TGTGCCAGCAGCTTAGAGGGGACAGGTAATCAGCCCCAGCATTTT; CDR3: CASSLEGTGNQPQHF
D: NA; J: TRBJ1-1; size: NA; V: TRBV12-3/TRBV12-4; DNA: TGTGCCAGCAGGAGGGGCCCGAACACTGAAGCTTTCTTT; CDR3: CASRRGPNTEAFF
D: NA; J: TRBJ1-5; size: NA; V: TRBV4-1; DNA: TGCGCCAGCAGCTCGGCGGGGGGGCAGGCCTCGCAGCCCCAGCATTTT; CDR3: CASSSAGGQASQPQHF
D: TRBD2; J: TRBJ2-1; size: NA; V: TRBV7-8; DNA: TGTGCCAGCAGCTTTGGAAGGGCTAGCGGGGCCCAAAGGAATAACAATGAGCAGTTCTTC; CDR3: CASSFGRASGAQRNNNEQFF
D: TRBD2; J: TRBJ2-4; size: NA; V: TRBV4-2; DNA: TGTGCCAGCAGCCAAGATACTACGGGGGGGCGAAACATTCAGTACTTC; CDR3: CASSQDTTGGRNIQYF
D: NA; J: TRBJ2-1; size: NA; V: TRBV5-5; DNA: TGTGCCAGCAGCCGTCGAGTGAACTCCTACAATGAGCAGTTCTTC; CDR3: CASSRRVNSYNEQFF
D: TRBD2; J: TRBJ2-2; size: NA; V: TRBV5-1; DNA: TGCGCCAGCAGCCAGCTGACTAGCGGGGCCGGGGAGCTGTTTTTT; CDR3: CASSQLTSGAGELFF
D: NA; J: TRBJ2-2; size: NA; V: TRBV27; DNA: TGTGCCAGCAGTCGGGCCCTCACCGGGGAGCTGTTTTTT; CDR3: CASSRALTGELFF